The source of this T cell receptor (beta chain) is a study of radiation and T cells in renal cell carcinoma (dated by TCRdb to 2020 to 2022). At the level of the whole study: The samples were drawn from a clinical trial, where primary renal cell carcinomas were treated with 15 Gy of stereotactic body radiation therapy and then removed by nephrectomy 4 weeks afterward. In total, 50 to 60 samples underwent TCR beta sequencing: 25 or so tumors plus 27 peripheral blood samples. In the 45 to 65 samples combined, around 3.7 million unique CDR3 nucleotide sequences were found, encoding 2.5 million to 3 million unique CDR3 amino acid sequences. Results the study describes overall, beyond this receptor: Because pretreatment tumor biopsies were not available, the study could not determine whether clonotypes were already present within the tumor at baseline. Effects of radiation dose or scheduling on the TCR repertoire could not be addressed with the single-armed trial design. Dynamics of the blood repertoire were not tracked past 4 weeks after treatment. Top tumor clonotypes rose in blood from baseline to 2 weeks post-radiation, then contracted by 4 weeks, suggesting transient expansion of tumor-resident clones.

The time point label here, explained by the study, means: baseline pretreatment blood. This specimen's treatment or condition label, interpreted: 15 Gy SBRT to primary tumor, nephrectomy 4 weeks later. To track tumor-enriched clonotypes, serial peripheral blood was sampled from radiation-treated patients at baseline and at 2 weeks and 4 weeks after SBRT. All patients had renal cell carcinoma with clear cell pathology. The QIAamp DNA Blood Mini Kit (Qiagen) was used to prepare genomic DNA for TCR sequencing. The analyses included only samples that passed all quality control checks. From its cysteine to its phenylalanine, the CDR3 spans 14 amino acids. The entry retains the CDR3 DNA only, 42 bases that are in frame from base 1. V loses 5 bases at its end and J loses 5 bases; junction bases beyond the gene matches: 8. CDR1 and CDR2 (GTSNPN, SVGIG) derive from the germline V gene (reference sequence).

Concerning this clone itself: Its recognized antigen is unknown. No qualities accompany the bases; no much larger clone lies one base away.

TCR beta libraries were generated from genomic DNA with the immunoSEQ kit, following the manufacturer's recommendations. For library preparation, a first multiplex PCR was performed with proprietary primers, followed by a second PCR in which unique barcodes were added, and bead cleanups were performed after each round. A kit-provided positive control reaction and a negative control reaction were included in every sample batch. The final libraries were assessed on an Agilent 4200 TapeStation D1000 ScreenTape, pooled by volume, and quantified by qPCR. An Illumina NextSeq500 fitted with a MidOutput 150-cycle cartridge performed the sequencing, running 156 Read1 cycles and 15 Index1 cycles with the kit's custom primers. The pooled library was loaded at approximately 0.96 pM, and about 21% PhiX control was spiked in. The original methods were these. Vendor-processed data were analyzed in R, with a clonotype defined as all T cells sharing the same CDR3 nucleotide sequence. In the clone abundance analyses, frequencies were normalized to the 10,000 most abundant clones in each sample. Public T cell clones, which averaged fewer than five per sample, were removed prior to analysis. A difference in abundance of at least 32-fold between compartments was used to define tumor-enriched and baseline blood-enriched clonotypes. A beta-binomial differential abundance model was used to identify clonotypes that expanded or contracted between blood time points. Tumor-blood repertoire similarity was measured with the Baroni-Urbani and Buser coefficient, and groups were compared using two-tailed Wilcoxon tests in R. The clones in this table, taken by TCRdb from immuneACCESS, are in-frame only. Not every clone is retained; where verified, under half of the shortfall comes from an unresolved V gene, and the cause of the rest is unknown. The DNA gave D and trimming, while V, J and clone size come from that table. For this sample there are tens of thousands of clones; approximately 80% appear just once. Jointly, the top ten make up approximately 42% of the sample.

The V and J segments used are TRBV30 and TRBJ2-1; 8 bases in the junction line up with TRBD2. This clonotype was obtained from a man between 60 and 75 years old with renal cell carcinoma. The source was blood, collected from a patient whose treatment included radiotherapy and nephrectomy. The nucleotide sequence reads TGTGCCTGGGCGATCGGGACTAGTAACAATGAGCAGTTCTTC. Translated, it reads CAWAIGTSNNEQFF. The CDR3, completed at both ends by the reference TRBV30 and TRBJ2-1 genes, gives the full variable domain SQTIHQWPATLVQPVGSPLSLECTVEGTSNPNLYWYRQAAGRGLQLLFYSVGIGQISSEVPQNLSASRPQDRQFILSSKKLLLSDSGFYLCAWAIGTSNNEQFFGPGTRLTVL.